Described below is a single T cell receptor (beta chain) sequence and its context. Its antigen is as yet unknown. The data originate from a study of long-term antiretroviral therapy in people with HIV. General study points: Repertoires from HIV showed CDR3 length ranges narrower than those of controls. Nothing was known about ART adherence, viral resistance or changes in therapy.

An immunoSEQ assay, version v3.0, was performed at survey level. Generated by immunoSEQ multiplex PCR, the TCRdb table keeps only in-frame clones and is missing some. The sample carries over 35,000 clones, approximately 86% recorded once. Participants who had HIV were, without exception, treated in the United States. Trimming shortened V by 1 base and J by 7 bases, and 5 bases separated the two germline ends. CDR1 and CDR2 (germline): SGHRS, YFSETQ. There are 12 residues in the CDR3. The chain employs TRBV5-1 and TRBJ1-4; D unclear. The TCR originated in a woman aged 18-29 years with HIV. Sequencing was performed on unsorted PBMCs, taken just before starting antiretroviral therapy. The CDR3 nucleotides read TGCGCCAGCAGCTTGACGGGTGAAAAACTGTTTTTT. Encoded protein: CASSLTGEKLFF.